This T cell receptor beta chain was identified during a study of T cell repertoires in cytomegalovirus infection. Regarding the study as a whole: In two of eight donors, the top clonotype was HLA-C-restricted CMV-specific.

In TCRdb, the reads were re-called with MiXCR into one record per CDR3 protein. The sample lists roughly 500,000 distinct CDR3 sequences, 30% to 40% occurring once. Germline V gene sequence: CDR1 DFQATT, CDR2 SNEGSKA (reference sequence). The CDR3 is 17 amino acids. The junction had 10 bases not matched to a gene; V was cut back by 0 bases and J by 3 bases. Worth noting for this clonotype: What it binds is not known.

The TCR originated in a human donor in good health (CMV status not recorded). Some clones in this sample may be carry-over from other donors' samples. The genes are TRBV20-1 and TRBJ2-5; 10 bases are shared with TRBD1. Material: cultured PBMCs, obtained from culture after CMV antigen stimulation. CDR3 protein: CSARESGGTGDEETQYF. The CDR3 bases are TGCAGTGCTAGAGAGAGCGGCGGGACAGGGGATGAAGAGACCCAGTACTTC.